One T cell receptor (beta chain) is described in this entry. The antigen is unknown. The V gene's germline CDR1 is MNHNS and CDR2 SASEGT. Trimming removed 6 bases at V and 2 bases at J, with 12 bases between. This CDR3 region has 14 residues. Time point here: blood 2 weeks post-SBRT. Treatment reported: 15 Gy SBRT to primary tumor, nephrectomy 4 weeks later. Radiation-treated patients gave blood at baseline, week 2 and week 4. This sample stems from a study of radiation and T cells in renal cell carcinoma. Study overall: Nephrectomy followed 15 Gy stereotactic body radiation by 4 weeks.

Clones were sequenced by immunoSEQ multiplex PCR, and TCRdb holds only the in-frame ones, with some missing. Here the sample spans about 47,000 clones, 80% being singletons. Regarding the study as a whole: From baseline, blood top tumor clonotypes peaked at 2 weeks post-radiation.

The sequences come from blood, collected from a patient whose treatment included radiotherapy and nephrectomy. The chain is built from TRBV6-1 and TRBJ2-3; D is unclear. The clonotype originates from a woman between 65 and 79 years old with renal cell carcinoma. The CDR3 loop reads CASSYPRATDTQYF. Written as DNA, the CDR3 is TGTGCCAGCAGCTACCCTAGGGCCACAGATACGCAGTATTTT.